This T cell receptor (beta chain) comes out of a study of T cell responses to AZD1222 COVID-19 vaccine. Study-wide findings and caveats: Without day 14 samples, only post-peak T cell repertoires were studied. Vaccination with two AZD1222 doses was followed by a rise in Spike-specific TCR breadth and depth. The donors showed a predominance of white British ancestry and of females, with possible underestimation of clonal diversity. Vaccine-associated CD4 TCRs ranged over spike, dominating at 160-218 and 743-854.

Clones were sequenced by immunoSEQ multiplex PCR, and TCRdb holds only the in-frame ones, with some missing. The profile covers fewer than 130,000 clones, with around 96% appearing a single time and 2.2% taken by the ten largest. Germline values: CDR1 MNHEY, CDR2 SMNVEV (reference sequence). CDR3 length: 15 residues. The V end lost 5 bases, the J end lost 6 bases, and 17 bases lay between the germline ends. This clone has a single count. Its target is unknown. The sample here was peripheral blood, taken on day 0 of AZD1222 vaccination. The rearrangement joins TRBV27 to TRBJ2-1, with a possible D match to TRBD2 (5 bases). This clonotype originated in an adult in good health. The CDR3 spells CASSPLTSRTNEQFF. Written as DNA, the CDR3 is TGTGCCAGCAGTCCCCTTACTAGTCGGACCAATGAGCAGTTCTTC.